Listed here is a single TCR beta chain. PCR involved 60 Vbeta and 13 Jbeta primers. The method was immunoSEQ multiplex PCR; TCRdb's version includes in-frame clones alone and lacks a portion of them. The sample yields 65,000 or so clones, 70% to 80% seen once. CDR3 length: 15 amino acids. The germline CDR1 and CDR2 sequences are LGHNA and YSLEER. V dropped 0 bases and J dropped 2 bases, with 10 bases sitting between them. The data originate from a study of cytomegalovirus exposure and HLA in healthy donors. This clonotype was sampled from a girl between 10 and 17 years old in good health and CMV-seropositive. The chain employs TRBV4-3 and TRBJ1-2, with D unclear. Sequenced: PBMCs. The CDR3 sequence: CASSQDMATNYGYTF. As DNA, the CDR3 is TGCGCCAGCAGCCAAGATATGGCCACCAACTATGGCTACACCTTC.